This TCR beta chain comes out of a study of blood T cell repertoires in COVID-19. Sequenced by immunoSEQ multiplex PCR; TCRdb stores in-frame clones only, minus some. Counted here are 83,000 or so clones, over 70% occurring once; the ten biggest clones make up about 10%. Germline CDR1 SGHDT, CDR2 YYEEEE. The CDR3 length is 15 residues. V was clipped by 4 bases and J by 1 base; unmatched bases: 6. Material for sequencing was peripheral blood. The J gene is TRBJ1-1, the V gene TRBV5-6; 8 bases align to TRBD1. The receptor's source is a woman of 80 years or more with acute or convalescent COVID-19. Here the CDR3 reads CASSAATGENTEAFF. The DNA of the CDR3 is TGTGCCAGCAGCGCCGCGACAGGGGAGAACACTGAAGCTTTCTTT.